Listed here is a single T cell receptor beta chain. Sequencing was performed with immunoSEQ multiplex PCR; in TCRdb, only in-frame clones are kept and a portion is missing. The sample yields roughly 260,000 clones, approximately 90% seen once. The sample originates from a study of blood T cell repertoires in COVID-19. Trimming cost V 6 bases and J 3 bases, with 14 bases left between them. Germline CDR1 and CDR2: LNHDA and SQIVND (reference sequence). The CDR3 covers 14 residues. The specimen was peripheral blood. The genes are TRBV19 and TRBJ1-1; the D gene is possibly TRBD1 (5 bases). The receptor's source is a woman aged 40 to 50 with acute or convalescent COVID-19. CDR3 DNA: TGTGCCAGTAGAGCCGGGACGGGAGACACTGAAGCTTTCTTT. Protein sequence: CASRAGTGDTEAFF.